Listed below are T cell receptor beta chains from one sample, sequenced in a study of blood T cell repertoires in COVID-19. The repertoire was sequenced with immunoSEQ multiplex PCR; TCRdb's copy has only in-frame clones and lacks some. Of 70,000 to 85,000 clones listed, 70% to 90% are singletons. The sample consisted of peripheral blood. Receptors originate from a woman over 75 in a cohort sampled during active or convalescent COVID-19. CDR3s include the opening cysteine and the closing phenylalanine or tryptophan. Each record gives: J gene, V gene, clone size, D gene, CDR3 DNA, CDR3 protein. D genes are given only for firm matches. Not every row has a clone size; where given, it reads once, few, many or a size class.

TRBJ2-5 TRBV27 once - TGTGCAGACTCGTGGGGGGAGGAGACCCAGTACTTC CADSWGEETQYF
TRBJ1-1 TRBV6-1 - TRBD1 TGTGCCAGCAGTGAGCCGGGACAGGGCGAGATCGGGAACACTGAAGCTTTCTTT CASSEPGQGEIGNTEAFF
TRBJ1-2 TRBV27 - TRBD1 TGTGCCAGCAGTTTAGACAGAGACAGGGGAGACTATGGCTACACCTTC CASSLDRDRGDYGYTF
TRBJ1-5 TRBV10-3 - - TGTGCCATCACAGGGGCGAGCAATCAGCCCCAGCATTTT CAITGASNQPQHF
TRBJ2-7 TRBV28 - - TGTGCCAGCACGGCCCAGGATAACTACGAGCAGTACTTC CASTAQDNYEQYF
TRBJ2-1 TRBV24-1 - - TGTGCCACCAGTGATTTCCCGGGTGCGCAGTTCTTC CATSDFPGAQFF
TRBJ2-7 TRBV2 - - TGTGCCAGCAGTCTCACAGGGTCCACCTACGAGCAGTACTTC CASSLTGSTYEQYF
TRBJ1-2 TRBV2 - - TGTGCCAGCAGTGAAGAACAGGAGTATGGCTACACCTTC CASSEEQEYGYTF
TRBJ2-2 TRBV19 - TRBD1 TGTGCCAGTAGTATAGTGGACAGGGGCACCGGGGAGCTGTTTTTT CASSIVDRGTGELFF
TRBJ1-1 TRBV19 - TRBD1 TGTGCCAGTAGTGGGGACAGGGGCCGGGACACTGAAGCTTTCTTT CASSGDRGRDTEAFF
TRBJ1-4 TRBV28 - TRBD1 TGTGCCAGCAGTCCCCTTCCGGCAGGGGGCCATGAAAAACTGTTTTTT CASSPLPAGGHEKLFF
TRBJ2-1 TRBV11-1 - - TGTGCCAGCAGCCCCTGGGCGGGCACCCTACCAAATGAGCAGTTCTTC CASSPWAGTLPNEQFF
TRBJ2-2 TRBV5-4 - - TGTGCCAGCAGCTTGGGGACAGAACCTACCGGGGAGCTGTTTTTT CASSLGTEPTGELFF
TRBJ1-5 TRBV7-8 - - TGTGCCAGCAGCTTGCGCAGACAGAATAGAAATCAGCCCCAGCATTTT CASSLRRQNRNQPQHF
TRBJ1-2 TRBV6-1 - TRBD1 TGTGCCAGCAAAATGGACAGGGTAAACTATGGCTACACCTTC CASKMDRVNYGYTF
TRBJ2-7 TRBV5-6 many - TGTGCCAGCAGCATTGACTTATCCTACGAGCAGTACTTC CASSIDLSYEQYF
TRBJ1-5 TRBV3-1/TRBV3-2 - - TGTGCCAGCAGCCATGGTACAGGTTATCAGCCCCAGCATTTT CASSHGTGYQPQHF
TRBJ2-7 TRBV28 - - TGTGCCAGCAGTCCCAGGTCTCTTTACGAGCAGTACTTC CASSPRSLYEQYF
TRBJ1-5 TRBV7-6 - - TGTGCCAGCAGCTTGGGGGAGGGCAATCAGCCCCAGCATTTT CASSLGEGNQPQHF
TRBJ1-1 TRBV5-6 - - TGTGCCAGCAGCGATATAAGGAGGGAAGCTTTCTTT CASSDIRREAFF
TRBJ1-2 TRBV20-1 - - TGCAGTGCTAGTTCCCAGCGACCCTATGGCTACACCTTC CSASSQRPYGYTF
TRBJ2-7 TRBV7-9 once - TGTGCCAGCAGCGGTGACTCGTACTACGAGCAGTACTTC CASSGDSYYEQYF
TRBJ2-3 TRBV18 - - TGTGCCAGCTCACCACGAGGGGATACGCAGTATTTT CASSPRGDTQYF
TRBJ2-2 TRBV7-2 - TRBD2 TGTGCCAGCAGCCTGGGACTAGCGTACGCCGGGGAGCTGTTTTTT CASSLGLAYAGELFF
TRBJ2-3 TRBV2 - - TGTGCCAGCAAGAGGGAGCCGGTCGAGGATACGCAGTATTTT CASKREPVEDTQYF
TRBJ2-2 TRBV7-9 - - TGTGCCAGCAGCTATGTCCCTCGAGCGGGGAACACCGGGGAGCTGTTTTTT CASSYVPRAGNTGELFF
TRBJ1-2 TRBV27 once - TGTGCCAGCAGCCTAACAGGGTTGGATGGCTACACCTTC CASSLTGLDGYTF
TRBJ1-2 TRBV18 once - TGTGCCAGCTCCCTCGGGACTGCATATGGCTACACCTTC CASSLGTAYGYTF
TRBJ1-3 TRBV6-6 few - TGTGCCAGCAGTTACCCTGGTGGGGGGAAAGGAAACACCATATATTTT CASSYPGGGKGNTIYF
TRBJ2-1 TRBV7-2 - - TGTGCCAGCAGCTTAGTGGAGTCTAATGAGCAGTTCTTC CASSLVESNEQFF
TRBJ1-2 TRBV28 - - TGTGCCAGCAGTCCCCATAGGACAGACTACAACTATGGCTACACCTTC CASSPHRTDYNYGYTF
TRBJ1-3 TRBV6-6 - TRBD1 TGTGCCAGCAGATCAGGGACAGGTGGAAACACCATATATTTT CASRSGTGGNTIYF
TRBJ2-5 TRBV5-4 - TRBD2 TGTGCCAGCAGTCTAGCGGGGCGGCAAGAGACCCAGTACTTC CASSLAGRQETQYF
TRBJ1-3 TRBV5-6 - TRBD1 TGTGCCAGCAGCGCAAACAGGGGGCTGATAGGAAACACCATATATTTT CASSANRGLIGNTIYF
TRBJ2-1 TRBV6-4 - TRBD2 TGTGCCAGCAGTGACCTGGCTAGCGGGGCGAATGAGCAGTTCTTC CASSDLASGANEQFF
TRBJ2-5 TRBV5-4 - - TGTGCCAGCAGCTATGGTGGGAGCCAAGAGACCCAGTACTTC CASSYGGSQETQYF
TRBJ2-3 TRBV30 - TRBD1 TGTGCCTGGAGTACAAAGTGGACAGGGGGGTTGACAGATACGCAGTATTTT CAWSTKWTGGLTDTQYF
TRBJ2-4 TRBV11-3 - - TGTGCCAGCAGCGAGGGCAATCAAAACATTCAGTACTTC CASSEGNQNIQYF
TRBJ1-2 TRBV29-1 - - TGCAGCGTTGTAGGGCAGGGGAACTATGGCTACACCTTC CSVVGQGNYGYTF
TRBJ2-3 TRBV28 - - TGTGCCAGCAGTTCAGACAGAGCAACCCCCCGAGTGCAGTATTTT CASSSDRATPRVQYF
TRBJ1-2 TRBV9 - - TGTGCCAGCAGCCCCACGGCGGGGACGGTAAACTATGGCTACACCTTC CASSPTAGTVNYGYTF
TRBJ2-2 TRBV7-3 - TRBD2 TGTGCCAGCAGCATTACCGGGACTAGCGGGATCACCGGGGAGCTGTTTTTT CASSITGTSGITGELFF
TRBJ2-7 TRBV10-1 - - TGCGCCAGCAGTGAGTCAGGACAGACTCGGACCTACGAGCAGTACTTC CASSESGQTRTYEQYF
TRBJ1-5 TRBV6-5 - - TGTGCCAGCAGATTTACAGGGAGCAATCAGCCCCAGCATTTT CASRFTGSNQPQHF
TRBJ1-4 TRBV6-5 few TRBD1 TGTGCCAGCAGGCGACAGGGTGGAGGGGAAAAACTGTTTTTT CASRRQGGGEKLFF
TRBJ1-2 TRBV5-8 - TRBD1 TGTGCCAGCAGCAAGGACAGGTCCTTAGGCTACACCTTC CASSKDRSLGYTF
TRBJ2-2 TRBV9 - TRBD2 TGTGCCAGCAGCGCTCGGGGACTAGCATCTGGGGAGCTGTTTTTT CASSARGLASGELFF
TRBJ2-1 TRBV29-1 once - TGCAGCGTTGAAGCGGGTCACTCCTACAATGAGCAGTTCTTC CSVEAGHSYNEQFF
TRBJ1-2 TRBV5-6 - - TGTGCCAGCAGCCCAAGATTTGGGGACTCTAACTATGGCTACACCTTC CASSPRFGDSNYGYTF
TRBJ2-5 TRBV18 once - TGTGCCAGCTCACCTATACATACCGGGAGCCAAGAGACCCAGTACTTC CASSPIHTGSQETQYF
TRBJ1-4 TRBV19 - - TGTGCCAGTAGTACCTTACAGGAGCCAGGGGATGAAAAACTGTTTTTT CASSTLQEPGDEKLFF
TRBJ1-4 TRBV9 - - TGTGCCAGCAGCGTAGCAGGGCAGGGCCAAATTTGCGGATATGAAAAACTGTTTTTT CASSVAGQGQICGYEKLFF
TRBJ2-3 TRBV3-1/TRBV3-2 - - TGTGCCAGCAGCCACTCCAGCGGAGATACGCAGTATTTT CASSHSSGDTQYF
TRBJ2-4 TRBV7-2 - - TGTGCCAGCAGCTCAACGCTCCTACGACTAGGAGAAAACATTCAGTACTTC CASSSTLLRLGENIQYF
TRBJ1-2 TRBV18 - - TGTGCCAGCTCACCTGGGAGCAACTATGGCTACACCTTC CASSPGSNYGYTF
TRBJ1-2 TRBV18 - - TGTGCCAGCTCACCACTCTTAGCATCCTATGGCTACACCTTC CASSPLLASYGYTF
TRBJ1-2 TRBV28 - - TGTGCCAGCAGTTTACCCTTCCCGATGATAGCTAACTATGGCTACACCTTC CASSLPFPMIANYGYTF